A single T cell receptor (beta chain) is shown here with its context. This table comes from immunoSEQ multiplex PCR, and its TCRdb copy is limited to in-frame clones, with some not included. The data contain about 1.5 million clones, approximately 98% of them singletons. The source of the sample is a study of shared clonotypes between healthy human individuals. The receptor comes from a man younger than 45 in good health. Sequencing was performed on naive CD4+ T cells sorted from blood. Noted subset: CD45RA+ positively selected.

The CDR3 DNA is TGTGCCAGCAGCCTCACGAGGGGCGGTTTGGGCAATCAGCCCCAGCATTTT. It encodes CASSLTRGGLGNQPQHF. The J gene is TRBJ1-5, the V gene TRBV28, with a weak D call TRBD1 (5 bases). The V gene's germline CDR1 is MDHEN and CDR2 SYDVKM. This CDR3 spans 17 amino acids. Trimming pared 6 bases from V and 2 bases from J, leaving 20 bases between.